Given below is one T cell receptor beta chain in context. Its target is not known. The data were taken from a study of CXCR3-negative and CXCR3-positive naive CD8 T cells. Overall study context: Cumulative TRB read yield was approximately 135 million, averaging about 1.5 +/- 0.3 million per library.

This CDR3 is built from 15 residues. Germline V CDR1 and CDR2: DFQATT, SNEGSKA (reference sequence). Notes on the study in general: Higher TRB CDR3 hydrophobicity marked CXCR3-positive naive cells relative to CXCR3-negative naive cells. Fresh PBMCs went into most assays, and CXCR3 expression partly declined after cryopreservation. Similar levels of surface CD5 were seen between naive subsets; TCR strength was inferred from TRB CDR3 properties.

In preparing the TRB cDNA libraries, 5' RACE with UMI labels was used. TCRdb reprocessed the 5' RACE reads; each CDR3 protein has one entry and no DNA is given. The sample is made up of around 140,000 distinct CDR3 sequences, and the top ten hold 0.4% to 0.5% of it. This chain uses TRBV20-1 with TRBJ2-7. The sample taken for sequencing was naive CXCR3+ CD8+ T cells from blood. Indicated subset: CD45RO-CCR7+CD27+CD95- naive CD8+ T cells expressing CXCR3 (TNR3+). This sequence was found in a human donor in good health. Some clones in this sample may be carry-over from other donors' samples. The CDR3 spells CSARDLEEVSYEQYF.